These T cell receptor beta chains were read from a single sample in a study of OX40 agonist ivuxolimab in advanced cancers. Clones were sequenced by immunoSEQ multiplex PCR, and TCRdb holds only the in-frame ones, with some missing. Among some 69,000 clones listed, 90% were seen once. Sequencing used CD4+ or CD8+ T cells sorted from blood, obtained in a trial of the OX40 agonist ivuxolimab. The receptors come from an adult with an advanced solid tumor such as melanoma, head and neck, liver or kidney cancer. Each CDR3 is given with its conserved first and last residue. Each record gives: CDR3 length, V gene, J gene, CDR3 protein.

cdr3_length: 15; v_call: TRBV5-6; j_call: TRBJ2-4; cdr3_aa: CASSYDREAKNIQYF
cdr3_length: 15; v_call: TRBV5-1; j_call: TRBJ2-1; cdr3_aa: CASSPTSDSYNEQFF
cdr3_length: 16; v_call: TRBV1; j_call: TRBJ2-3; cdr3_aa: CTSSYLAGVGADTQYF
cdr3_length: 16; v_call: TRBV5-4; j_call: TRBJ2-2; cdr3_aa: CASSLNAAANTGELFF
cdr3_length: 13; v_call: TRBV4-2; j_call: TRBJ2-5; cdr3_aa: CASSQAGTETQYF
cdr3_length: 14; v_call: TRBV5-1; j_call: TRBJ1-1; cdr3_aa: CASSVGLLNTEAFF
cdr3_length: 15; v_call: TRBV7-2; j_call: TRBJ1-5; cdr3_aa: CASSSHRGGYQPQHF
cdr3_length: 15; v_call: TRBV19; j_call: TRBJ2-1; cdr3_aa: CASSTPGGGRYEQFF
cdr3_length: 14; v_call: TRBV6-1; j_call: TRBJ2-7; cdr3_aa: CASRPTGTGGEQYF
cdr3_length: 13; v_call: TRBV18; j_call: TRBJ2-1; cdr3_aa: CASSPPRGNEQFF
cdr3_length: 15; v_call: TRBV18; j_call: TRBJ2-1; cdr3_aa: CASSLVAASYNEQFF
cdr3_length: 14; v_call: TRBV9; j_call: TRBJ2-5; cdr3_aa: CASSPRGVQETQYF
cdr3_length: 11; v_call: TRBV28; j_call: TRBJ2-7; cdr3_aa: CASSFYYEQYF
cdr3_length: 14; v_call: TRBV4-2; j_call: TRBJ1-1; cdr3_aa: CASSQADSYTEAFF
cdr3_length: 14; v_call: TRBV7-9; j_call: TRBJ1-5; cdr3_aa: CASSLGEFYQPQHF
cdr3_length: 17; v_call: TRBV18; j_call: TRBJ2-1; cdr3_aa: CASSPLPYGTTYNEQFF
cdr3_length: 20; v_call: TRBV15; j_call: TRBJ2-7; cdr3_aa: CATSRDRTSGPYPLSYEQYF
cdr3_length: 13; v_call: TRBV14; j_call: TRBJ2-1; cdr3_aa: CASSQAGVSEQFF
cdr3_length: 14; v_call: TRBV6-1; j_call: TRBJ2-7; cdr3_aa: CASTQTGRAYEQYF
cdr3_length: 13; v_call: TRBV29-1; j_call: TRBJ1-1; cdr3_aa: CSVQLARSTEAFF
cdr3_length: 13; v_call: TRBV5-5; j_call: TRBJ2-7; cdr3_aa: CASSLAPGYEQYF
cdr3_length: 14; v_call: TRBV6-5; j_call: TRBJ2-7; cdr3_aa: CASSYSGSLNEQYF
cdr3_length: 15; v_call: TRBV5-1; j_call: TRBJ1-2; cdr3_aa: CASSLGVAKEHGYTF
cdr3_length: 11; v_call: TRBV2; j_call: TRBJ1-2; cdr3_aa: CASSLVEGYTF
cdr3_length: 14; v_call: TRBV19; j_call: .; cdr3_aa: CASSRTEFAYEQYF
cdr3_length: 15; v_call: TRBV9; j_call: TRBJ2-3; cdr3_aa: CASSVTSTGTDTQYF
cdr3_length: 14; v_call: TRBV27; j_call: TRBJ2-1; cdr3_aa: CASSLRQNYNEQFF
cdr3_length: 12; v_call: TRBV18; j_call: TRBJ1-1; cdr3_aa: CASSRPVTEAFF
cdr3_length: 16; v_call: TRBV7-3; j_call: TRBJ2-2; cdr3_aa: CASSLSPSPNTGELFF
cdr3_length: 14; v_call: TRBV9; j_call: TRBJ2-1; cdr3_aa: CASSALDYYNEQFF
cdr3_length: 14; v_call: TRBV5-1; j_call: TRBJ2-1; cdr3_aa: CASSVPSDYNEQFF
cdr3_length: 13; v_call: TRBV7-3; j_call: TRBJ2-1; cdr3_aa: CASGHLDDNEQFF
cdr3_length: 14; v_call: TRBV5-1; j_call: TRBJ2-2; cdr3_aa: CASSRGQNTGELFF
cdr3_length: 15; v_call: TRBV5-1; j_call: TRBJ2-1; cdr3_aa: CASSFTGVKNNEQFF
cdr3_length: 18; v_call: TRBV19; j_call: TRBJ2-2; cdr3_aa: CASSIAPLAGGNTGELFF